Shown below are 22 T cell receptor beta chains from a single sample sequenced in a study of neurological immune-mediated disorders. TCRdb re-analysed the 5' RACE reads in MiXCR, keeping a single row per CDR3 protein. Of roughly 52,000 distinct CDR3 sequences listed, roughly 3.8% are singletons. The sample was PBMCs. The receptors here all came from a man aged 55-75 years with multiple sclerosis.

This clonotype was recorded at least ten times. V is TRBV7-2 and J is TRBJ2-5; TRBD2 is a possible D gene (6 bases). Trimming took off 5 bases at V and 5 bases at J, with 12 bases between the two ends. The germline CDR1 and CDR2 sequences are SGHTA and FQGNSA. The CDR3 is 13 residues long. CDR3 coding DNA: TGTGCCAGCAGCGGGGGACTGGGGGAGACCCAGTACTTC. Amino acids: CASSGGLGETQYF.

At least ten counts were recorded for this clonotype. J is TRBJ2-7 and V is TRBV10-3; 9 bases agree with TRBD1. The length of the CDR3 is 13 residues. CDR1 ENHRY and CDR2 SYGVKD come from the germline V gene. V trimming: 8 bases; J trimming: 5 bases; junction bases outside the gene matches: 7. The CDR3 DNA is TGTGCCATCGCCGGGACAGGGTTTAACGAGCAGTACTTC. Translated: CAIAGTGFNEQYF.

The table lists this clonotype with many counts. CDR3 nucleotide sequence: TGTGCCAGCAGCCAAGCCCGAGGTGGGTACACTGAAGCTTTCTTT. It specifies CASSQARGGYTEAFF. The J gene is TRBJ1-1, the V gene TRBV14; D gene ambiguous. The CDR3 consists of 15 residues. Trimming removed 1 base from V and 3 bases from J, with 12 bases in between. Germline V gene sequence: CDR1 SGHDN, CDR2 FVKESK.

This clonotype has ten or more counts. The chain has TRBV29-1 and TRBJ1-2; D unresolved. Trimming cost V 7 bases and J 2 bases, with 11 bases left between them. CDR3 size: 12 residues. The germline gives CDR1 SQVTM, CDR2 ANQGSEA. The CDR3 DNA reads TGCAGCGGAAAAGACGGAAACTATGGCTACACCTTC. Translating it yields CSGKDGNYGYTF.

This clonotype occurred many times. The rearrangement links TRBV20-1 to TRBJ1-1; possible D gene TRBD1, 6 bases. This CDR3 is built from 14 residues. The V gene lost 3 bases and the J gene lost 2 bases, with 13 bases spanning the gap. Germline CDR1 DFQATT, CDR2 SNEGSKA (reference sequence). CDR3 sequence (DNA): TGCAGTGCTAGGAAGGGGGGACCCAACACTGAAGCTTTCTTT. As protein: CSARKGGPNTEAFF.

This clonotype was counted a few times. V is TRBV20-1 and J is TRBJ2-7; tentatively, D is TRBD2 (7 bases). Trimming left V 5 bases short and J 5 bases short, with 16 bases between. This CDR3 contains 13 residues. In germline, CDR1 is DFQATT, CDR2 SNEGSKA (reference sequence). CDR3 coding DNA: TGCAGTGCTGAGGGGGAGGGTGGCGACGAGCAGTACTTC. Translating gives CSAEGEGGDEQYF.

This clonotype has at least ten counts. The chain has TRBV5-1 and TRBJ2-6; TRBD1 is a possible D gene (5 bases). V lost 2 bases to trimming and J lost 0 bases, with 15 bases between them. The CDR3 covers 18 residues. The germline V gene encodes CDR1 SGHRS and CDR2 YFSETQ. The DNA of the CDR3 is TGCGCCAGCAGCTTAGGGGATTCGGCGGCCTCTGGGGCCAACGTCCTGACTTTC. Translation: CASSLGDSAASGANVLTF.

This clonotype was recorded many times. V and J are TRBV15 and TRBJ1-1; D uncertain. There are 14 residues in the CDR3. V lost 2 bases and J 5 bases, leaving 12 bases between the germline ends. Germline V gives CDR1 LNHNV, CDR2 YYDKDF (reference sequence). CDR3 sequence (DNA): TGTGCCACCAGCAGACCTAGGGCCGGGACTGAAGCTTTCTTT. This sequence encodes CATSRPRAGTEAFF.

This clonotype appeared many times. The chain links TRBV7-9 to TRBJ2-1; TRBD2 agrees at 8 bases. Germline V gene sequence: CDR1 SEHNR, CDR2 FQNEAQ (reference sequence). Trimming cost V 5 bases and J 4 bases; bases outside gene matches: 10. This CDR3 is built from 16 residues. CDR3 in amino acids: CASSPRAAGGYNEQFF. In DNA form, the CDR3 reads TGTGCCAGCAGCCCCCGGGCTGCGGGAGGTTACAATGAGCAGTTCTTC.

Ten or more counts support this clonotype. V is TRBV5-1 and J is TRBJ2-7; D not certain. CDR1 SGHRS and CDR2 YFSETQ come from the germline V gene. Trimming removed 0 bases from V and 0 bases from J, with 10 bases in between. The CDR3 loop spans 15 amino acids. This chain's CDR3 is CASSLVGYSSYEQYF. The CDR3 DNA sequence: TGCGCCAGCAGCTTGGTAGGGTACAGCTCCTACGAGCAGTACTTC.

This clonotype was picked up many times. The V call is TRBV27, the J call TRBJ1-2; TRBD1 matches at 12 bases. Germline CDR1 reads MNHEY; CDR2 reads SMNVEV (reference sequence). V trimming: 2 bases; J trimming: 4 bases; junction bases outside the gene matches: 11. The CDR3 is 18 residues long. The CDR3, as DNA: TGTGCCAGCAGTTTACGGTCCGGGACAGGGGGCATTGGCTATGGCTACACCTTC. This codes for CASSLRSGTGGIGYGYTF.

This clonotype was counted ten times or more. The V call is TRBV12-3 or TRBV12-4, the J call TRBJ2-1; D gene uncertain. There are 12 residues in the CDR3. Trimming took 5 bases from V and 4 from J, leaving 6 bases between them. The CDR3 DNA sequence: TGTGCCAGCAGTACCCAATACAATGAGCAGTTCTTC. It translates to CASSTQYNEQFF.

This clonotype was found many times. The chain has TRBV15 and TRBJ2-1; TRBD2 agrees at 8 bases. Germline loops: CDR1 LNHNV, CDR2 YYDKDF (reference sequence). CDR3 length equals 14 residues. With V trimmed by 6 bases and J by 7 bases, 8 bases remained unmatched. Here the CDR3 DNA reads TGTGCCACCAGGGGACTAGGTGGGTCAAATGAGCAGTTCTTC. Its protein is CATRGLGGSNEQFF.

This clonotype was picked up many times. The V gene is TRBV20-1, the J gene TRBJ2-3, with D perhaps TRBD2 (6 bases). Germline CDR1 DFQATT, CDR2 SNEGSKA (reference sequence). Trimming pared 2 bases from V and 4 bases from J, leaving 16 bases between. This CDR3 is 15 amino acids long. Written as DNA, the CDR3 is TGCAGTGCTAGACCATTAGGCCCGGGGGCAGATACGCAGTATTTT. As protein: CSARPLGPGADTQYF.

This clonotype has a count of ten or more. The chain carries TRBV5-1 and TRBJ2-2; 8 bases line up with TRBD1. Germline CDR1 SGHRS, CDR2 YFSETQ. J gave up 0 bases and V 3 bases, and 4 bases lay outside the gene matches. The CDR3 has 16 amino acids. The CDR3 here is CASSYQGQANTGELFF. DNA of the CDR3: TGCGCCAGCAGCTACCAGGGACAGGCGAACACCGGGGAGCTGTTTTTT.

Concerning this clonotype itself: This clone may be a read error of a much larger clone one base away. The chain employs TRBV20-1 and TRBJ2-2, with D tentatively TRBD1 or TRBD2 (6 bases each). This CDR3 contains 13 residues. CDR1 and CDR2 from the germline V gene are DFQATT and SNEGSKA (reference sequence). For the CDR3, the DNA is TGCAGTGCTAGGGGGGGCTACACCGTGGAGCTGTTTTTT. The encoded protein is CSARGGYTVELFF.

This rearrangement joins TRBV24-1 to TRBJ1-2; D gene uncertain. V was pared by 7 bases and J by 0 bases, with 14 bases between. Germline V lookup: CDR1 KGHDR, CDR2 SFDVKD. There are 15 residues in the CDR3. In DNA form, the CDR3 reads TGTGCCACCAGCTACGGTACCAGAGCTAACTATGGCTACACCTTC. Its translation is CATSYGTRANYGYTF.

This chain links TRBV7-8 with TRBJ1-5, with a weak D call TRBD1 (5 bases). The V end lost 6 bases, the J end lost 6 bases, and 18 bases lay between the germline ends. The CDR3 loop spans 15 amino acids. Germline CDR1 reads SGHVS; CDR2 reads FQNEAQ. The CDR3 DNA follows: TGTGCCAGCAGTCTCAGGGAAGGGGCAATTCAGCCCCAGCATTTT. It is translated as CASSLREGAIQPQHF.

Many counts were recorded for this clonotype. V and J are TRBV7-2 and TRBJ2-1, with 8 bases aligning to TRBD2. The junction had 12 bases not matched to a gene; V was cut back by 7 bases and J by 4 bases. CDR1 and CDR2 from the germline V gene are SGHTA and FQGNSA. The CDR3 loop spans 16 amino acids. Here the CDR3 reads CASTPRGSSGYNEQFF. The DNA of the CDR3 is TGTGCCAGCACCCCCCGTGGGTCTAGCGGGTACAATGAGCAGTTCTTC.

This clonotype was recorded at least ten times. The chain combines TRBV20-1 with TRBJ1-1; no clear D gene. Germline CDR1 is DFQATT and CDR2 is SNEGSKA (reference sequence). Trimming stripped 4 bases from V and 10 bases from J, with 16 bases between. The CDR3 sequence is 12 residues long. The CDR3, as DNA: TGCAGTGCTAAGTTGGCGGCATTCGGAGCTTTCTTT. Encoded protein: CSAKLAAFGAFF.

This clonotype occurred many times. This chain links TRBV28 with TRBJ1-2; D is ambiguous. From germline, CDR1 is MDHEN and CDR2 SYDVKM. Trimming shortened V by 1 base and J by 5 bases, and 8 bases separated the two germline ends. CDR3 length: 13 amino acids. The chain's CDR3 is CASSLFPVYGYTF. CDR3 nucleotides: TGTGCCAGCAGTTTATTCCCCGTGTATGGCTACACCTTC.

In its sample, this clonotype was seen many times. The genes are TRBV6-4 and TRBJ2-3; D gene uncertain. CDR1 and CDR2 from the germline V gene are MRHNA and SNTAGT. The germline V and J ends were trimmed by 5 bases and 4 bases, with 13 bases remaining between them. This CDR3 comprises 14 residues. Here the CDR3 DNA reads TGTGCCAGCAGTCCTCGAGATCGGGCAGATACGCAGTATTTT. Its translation is CASSPRDRADTQYF.